These 14 T cell receptor beta chains share one sample of origin, sequenced in a study of blood T cell repertoires in COVID-19. Profiled with immunoSEQ multiplex PCR; TCRdb holds only in-frame clones, not every one. The sample lists about 30,000 clones; 80% to 90% were seen once. Material: peripheral blood. These receptors all stem from a human donor in a cohort sampled during active COVID-19.

This clone was observed a handful of times. The genes are TRBV6-4 and TRBJ1-5; 7 bases align to TRBD1. Trimming at V came to 6 bases and at J to 4 bases, leaving 9 bases not matched to a gene. The CDR3 totals 15 residues. In germline, CDR1 is MRHNA, CDR2 SNTAGT. The CDR3: CASSADRVRNQPQHF. The CDR3 nucleotides read TGTGCCAGCAGCGCAGACAGGGTCAGGAATCAGCCCCAGCATTTT.

Notes on this clone: The germline gene is not matched at one end of the junction; a read error may be the cause. The V gene is TRBV7-7, the J gene TRBJ1-2; 10 positions match TRBD1. The germline gives CDR1 SSHAT, CDR2 FNYEAQ (reference sequence). This CDR3 has 15 amino acids. CDR3 sequence reads: CASSPLGQGGSGYTF. Here the CDR3 DNA reads TGTGCTAGCAGCCCTCTTGGACAGGGGGGCAGTGGCTACACCTTC.

This clone was observed a single time. The rearrangement uses TRBV18 and TRBJ1-1; 7 positions match TRBD1. The V gene end was trimmed by 5 bases and the J gene end by 3 bases; junction bases not matched to a gene: 9. Germline values: CDR1 KGHSH, CDR2 LQKENI. This CDR3 comprises 15 residues. This CDR3 is CASSTSGGRYTEAFF. CDR3 bases: TGTGCCAGCTCAACCTCAGGGGGGAGATACACTGAAGCTTTCTTT.

This rearrangement joins TRBV29-1 to TRBJ1-1; TRBD1 might be the D (6 bases). The germline V and J ends were trimmed by 2 bases and 3 bases, with 10 bases remaining between them. The CDR3 totals 13 residues. Germline V gene lookup returns CDR1 SQVTM and CDR2 ANQGSEA. The CDR3 nucleotides read TGCAGCGTTGAAAGTGGACAGTACACTGAAGCTTTCTTT. Translation gives CSVESGQYTEAFF.

V is TRBV7-6 and J is TRBJ1-6; D gene ambiguous. The CDR3 sequence is 16 residues long. Germline CDR1 and CDR2: SGHVS and FNYEAQ. V was cut by 4 bases and J by 10 bases, with 20 bases left in between. Here the CDR3 reads CASSSSPREVKSPLHF. For the CDR3, the DNA is TGTGCCAGCAGCTCCAGCCCCCGGGAAGTAAAGTCACCCCTCCACTTT.

V is TRBV4-2 and J is TRBJ2-2, with 8 bases identical to TRBD2. The CDR3 has 16 amino acids. The V and J ends lost 4 bases and 0 bases, in that order; junction bases with no gene match: 4. Germline V gene lookup returns CDR1 LGHNA and CDR2 YNFKEQ. CDR3 loop: CASSRGSGANTGELFF. DNA of the CDR3: TGTGCCAGCAGCCGAGGTAGCGGGGCGAACACCGGGGAGCTGTTTTTT.

The chain employs TRBV29-1 and TRBJ2-3; no clear D. Trimming stripped 2 bases from V and 2 bases from J, with 11 bases between. The CDR3 is 14 amino acids. Germline lookup yields CDR1 SQVTM and CDR2 ANQGSEA. CDR3 protein: CSVEMNTATDTQYF. Written as DNA, the CDR3 is TGCAGCGTTGAAATGAATACAGCCACAGATACGCAGTATTTT.

The genes are TRBV12-3 or TRBV12-4 and TRBJ1-2; D remains ambiguous. Trimming took 4 bases from V and 2 from J, leaving 5 bases between them. The CDR3 spans 12 residues. CDR3 bases: TGTGCCAGCAGTTCGACAAACTATGGCTACACCTTC. Residues: CASSSTNYGYTF.

The rearrangement uses TRBV7-9 and TRBJ2-5, with TRBD1 identical over 12 bases. This CDR3 spans 15 amino acids. V trimming: 4 bases; J trimming: 5 bases; junction bases outside the gene matches: 5. Germline V lookup: CDR1 SEHNR, CDR2 FQNEAQ (reference sequence). Here the CDR3 reads CASSWGQGAVETQYF. CDR3 DNA sequence: TGTGCCAGCAGCTGGGGACAGGGGGCAGTGGAGACCCAGTACTTC.

The gene calls are TRBV25-1 and TRBJ2-5, with a possible D match to TRBD2 (6 bases). V lost 2 bases, J lost 5 bases, and 15 bases lay in between. Germline assignment: CDR1 MGHDK and CDR2 SYGVNS. The CDR3 totals 15 residues. The CDR3: CASSEHSAGRETQYF. CDR3 nucleotides: TGTGCCAGCAGTGAACACTCGGCAGGGAGGGAGACCCAGTACTTC.

The count of this clone is one. The gene calls are TRBV9 and TRBJ2-1; 7 bases are a match to TRBD2. CDR1 is SGDLS, CDR2 YYNGEE, per germline. Trimming took 1 base from V and 6 from J; bases not matched to a gene: 10. The CDR3 is made up of 16 amino acids. The DNA for the CDR3 is TGTGCCAGCAGCGTAAGGTGGGGGGGGGATGTCAATGAGCAGTTCTTC. It encodes CASSVRWGGDVNEQFF.

The chain recombines TRBV6-2 or TRBV6-3 with TRBJ2-7; 10 nucleotides align to TRBD1. From germline, CDR1 is MNHEY and CDR2 SVGEGT. The CDR3 runs 16 residues. V was pared by 5 bases and J by 6 bases, with 13 bases of the junction left unmatched. The CDR3 DNA sequence: TGTGCCAGCAGTAAAGGACAGGGGGTTTTGAAGGTCGAGCAGTACTTC. This codes for CASSKGQGVLKVEQYF.

The genes are TRBV5-1 and TRBJ2-2, with 7 bases identical to TRBD2. Per germline, CDR1 SGHRS and CDR2 YFSETQ. The CDR3 length is 16 residues. Germline trimming cut 2 bases from V and 2 bases from J; bases unmatched to any gene: 6. The CDR3 protein is CASSFSGGPNTGELFF. For the CDR3, the DNA is TGCGCCAGCAGCTTCTCGGGGGGACCTAACACCGGGGAGCTGTTTTTT.

This clone came up once. J is TRBJ2-1 and V is TRBV7-3, with 11 nucleotides matching TRBD1. The CDR3 extends over 15 amino acids. Losses at the gene ends were 4 bases for V and 6 bases for J; bases not matched to a gene: 5. From germline, CDR1 is SGHTA and CDR2 FQGTGA. CDR3 in amino acids: CASSWGQGDSNEQFF. CDR3 nucleotides: TGTGCCAGCAGCTGGGGACAGGGGGATTCCAATGAGCAGTTCTTC.